This T cell receptor (beta chain) was recorded in a study of T cell responses to AZD1222 COVID-19 vaccine. Study-wide points: Increases in Spike-specific TCR breadth and depth were seen after two AZD1222 doses. White British donors predominated, females outnumbered males, and clonal diversity was possibly underestimated. There were repertoire samples only from the period after the peak T cell response.

Remarks on this clone: What it binds is not known.

Only in-frame clones appear in the TCRdb table, and some are missing; sequencing was by immunoSEQ multiplex PCR. The sample lists 99,000 or so clones; about 91% were seen once. CDR3 length: 14 residues. Germline V gene data show CDR1 as MNHEY and CDR2 as SMNVEV (reference sequence). Between the trimmed V and J ends, which lost 0 bases and 3 bases, there was a span of 7 bases. Sequenced material: peripheral blood, taken 28 days after the second AZD1222 dose. The TCR sequence derives from an adult who received the AZD1222 COVID-19 vaccine. The chain couples TRBV27 to TRBJ2-3; perhaps TRBD2 as D (5 bases). This CDR3 reads CASSLSPGTDTQYF. The CDR3 DNA follows: TGTGCCAGCAGTTTATCGCCGGGAACAGATACGCAGTATTTT.